The text below deals with one T cell receptor beta chain. The antigen remains undetermined. The data were taken from a study of T cells in Graves' hyperthyroidism and ophthalmopathy. Whole-study results and caveats: Median prediction lead before ophthalmopathy onset was around 7 months with the model.

The germline V gene has CDR1 LGHNA and CDR2 YNFKEQ. The CDR3 is 15 amino acids. V was trimmed by 0 bases and J by 7 bases, leaving 13 bases between them. The PBMCs studied were ones that came from about 9.9 ml fresh peripheral blood. Amplified TCR beta CDR3 regions derived from RNA transcripts. The TCR CDR3 was amplified in a first-round RT-PCR using the HTBI primer set. TCRdb used MiXCR to reprocess the multiplex PCR reads, holding one entry per CDR3 protein. The repertoire holds just under 750,000 distinct CDR3 sequences, with under 45% as singletons. The chain links TRBV4-2 to TRBJ1-5, with D possibly TRBD1 on 5 matching bases. Sequenced sample: blood. This TCR came from a woman aged 40 to 50 with Graves' hyperthyroidism. The CDR3 DNA is TGTGCCAGCAGCCAAGATCGGGGGACTGGGCAGCCCCAGCATTTT. Translated: CASSQDRGTGQPQHF.